The next 4 T cell receptor beta chains were all read from a single sample in a study of CD8 T cells in ankylosing spondylitis listed by TCRdb under 2017. What the authors observed across the whole study: A TCR beta motif of fewer than 10 highly homologous amino acid variants appeared characteristic of blood from ankylosing spondylitis patients.

The antigens of these receptors remain unknown. Library construction relied on 5' RACE. For sequencing, an Illumina HiSeq 2500 was employed. In TCRdb, the public reads were trimmed at Q25 with fastp and aligned with MiXCR, with productive beta chains retained. A single entry per CDR3 protein holds the most common genes and DNA from its merged rows. Counted in this sample were fewer than 400,000 distinct CDR3 sequences; less than 9.5% of them appeared once. The top ten clones comprise approximately 14% of the sample. The material sequenced was blood, either unsorted or a sorted T cell fraction (not recorded which). These receptor sequences come from a male donor with ankylosing spondylitis.

This clonotype was seen repeatedly, ten times or more. The V and J genes are TRBV5-1 and TRBJ1-2, with D maybe TRBD1 (5 bases). The CDR3 loop spans 13 amino acids. Trimming shortened V by 2 bases and J by 10 bases, and 15 bases separated the two germline ends. CDR1 and CDR2 from the germline V gene are SGHRS and YFSETQ. CDR3 nucleotides: TGCGCCAGCAGCTTCGTGGGGGGTTTCGACTACACCTTC. Its translation is CASSFVGGFDYTF.

This clonotype was observed a handful of times. The rearrangement joins TRBV10-3 to TRBJ1-3; no clear D gene. The V end was cut by 6 bases, the J end by 0 bases, with 9 bases between. CDR1 ENHRY and CDR2 SYGVKD come from the germline V gene. The CDR3 runs to 14 residues. In DNA, the CDR3 is TGTGCCATCAGGCCCTCGGACTCTGGAAACACCATATATTTT. Translating gives CAIRPSDSGNTIYF.

This clonotype has more than one count but fewer than ten. V usage is TRBV29-1 and J usage is TRBJ2-4; D is possibly TRBD2 (6 bases). This CDR3 region has 14 residues. With 4 bases removed from V and 7 bases from J, the gap between germline ends came to 17 bases. Germline-derived CDR1 and CDR2 are SQVTM and ANQGSEA. The CDR3: CSVVLYGRNNIQYF. The CDR3 nucleotides are TGCAGCGTTGTGTTGTACGGGAGAAACAACATTCAGTACTTC.

This clonotype occurred a few times. The chain recombines TRBV12-3 or TRBV12-4 with TRBJ1-5; 8 nucleotides align to TRBD1. The CDR3 has 16 amino acids. The trim removed 6 bases at V and 1 base at J, leaving 8 bases unmatched. CDR3: CASSPRGQGSNQPQHF. In DNA, the CDR3 is TGTGCCAGCAGCCCGAGAGGACAGGGAAGCAATCAGCCCCAGCATTTT.